This TCR beta chain was retrieved from a study of T cell clonotyping in hematopoietic cell transplantation. The study's findings and limits: After transplant, recipient diversity fell while pathologically expanded clonotypes grew through day 180. Graft donor and pretransplant recipient Inverse Simpson Index values predicted broader posttransplant TCR diversity. At the given depth, recipient repertoires were over 97% de novo clonotypes.

Notes on this clone: Its antigen is not identified.

CDR3 size: 15 residues. The germline V gene encodes CDR1 SNHLY and CDR2 FYNNEI. Produced via immunoSEQ multiplex PCR; TCRdb's table is partial and in-frame only. The profile shows over 5,000 clones, roughly 68% of them singletons. V and J are TRBV2 and TRBJ2-5; 9 bases are a match to TRBD2. The J call is in doubt because the DNA end fits TRBJ2-7 better. This clonotype originated in a male patient aged 50 to 59 who had an allogeneic stem cell transplant from an unrelated donor, so the T cells may come from the graft donor. Some clones in this sample may be carry-over from other donors' samples. The source material was PBMCs, sampled 180 days after allogeneic stem cell transplant. CDR3 in DNA: TGTGCCAGCAGTGACGGCGGGAGGGCCAACTACGAGCAGTACTTC. It specifies CASSDGGRANYEQYF.